The entry below describes one T cell receptor (beta chain). This clone was seen a single time. Its antigen is unknown. Base qualities are not recorded, but no much larger clone differs from it by a single base. TCRbeta CDR3 regions were amplified from genomic DNA using the immunoSEQ Assay, a bias-controlled multiplex PCR. Per the authors' processing: The number of nucleated cells in each sample was estimated by amplification of reference gene primers within the assay. To quantify the absolute abundance of each unique TCRbeta CDR3 rearrangement, sequence reads were collapsed and filtered. For each sample, productive Simpson clonality was calculated as the square root of Simpson's diversity index across productive rearrangements. TCRdb carries this immuneACCESS record with in-frame sequences only. Its versions omit some clonotypes, under half of them owing to an unresolved V gene in the studies checked, with the rest unexplained. D and trimming come from the DNA, and the V and J calls and clone size come from that table. The sample contains 210,000 or so clones, around 90% of them found a single time. Jointly, the top ten make up less than 0.7% of the sample.

The data originate from a study of blood T cell repertoires in COVID-19 (dated by TCRdb to the early 2020s). As for the study more broadly: Samples covering the acute and convalescent phases of COVID-19 were provided by collaborators in the United States, Italy and Spain. The repertoires were made available in a free public database intended to serve as a resource for research on the immune response to SARS-CoV-2. Samples came from the ongoing ImmuneRACE study (first 160 participants) plus 1,254 subjects from 6 global collaborators. The material from the prospective study consisted of cDNA or gDNA derived from T cells, B-cell-depleted T cells, or PBMCs. Deeply sampled blood TCRbeta repertoires from subjects exposed to, actively infected with, or recovered from COVID-19 were included in the dataset. The sample metadata nearly always contained a de-identified subject ID, COVID-19 status, age in years and sex. Where available, HLA class I and class II types were obtained from metadata supplied by the sample provider rather than from assay-based typing.

Whole blood was collected in K2EDTA tubes by collaborating institutions according to the institutions' own protocols. For TCRbeta analysis, collaborators shipped samples in one of three forms: frozen whole blood, isolated PBMCs, or DNA extracted from either of those sample types. At the junction V is shortened by 2 bases and J by 4 bases; bases outside the gene matches: 10. The cysteine opens and the phenylalanine closes a CDR3 of 17 amino acids. The CDR3 DNA has 51 bases and is translated from base 1. CDR1 and CDR2 were assigned from the germline V gene as MNHEY and SVGEGT. The investigation overall reported the following: The quantity of clinical and demographic metadata differed by source and by participant and was supplied without curation.

The sequenced sample consisted of peripheral blood. The chain was built from TRBV6-2 or TRBV6-3 and TRBJ1-5, with 8 bases matching TRBD1. The TCR was taken from a man aged 50 to 59 with acute or convalescent COVID-19. The nucleotide sequence reads as follows: TGTGCCAGCAGTTACGACAGGGGAAAAAGGGGTAATCAGCCCCAGCATTTT. This yields the protein CASSYDRGKRGNQPQHF.